A selection of T cell receptor beta chains follows, all from one sample in a study of tissue T cells after allogeneic stem cell transplantation. Sequenced by immunoSEQ multiplex PCR; TCRdb stores in-frame clones only, minus some. The data show several thousand clones, nearly 70% seen once. The material was tissue from the stomach, obtained at autopsy. The receptors come from a woman between 18 and 50 years old with breast cancer. CDR3s include the opening cysteine and the closing phenylalanine or tryptophan. Each record gives: V gene, clone size, D gene, J gene, CDR3 DNA, CDR3 protein. D genes are given only for firm matches. Where a row states a size, it is once, few, many or the class of an expanded clone; other rows omit it.

V gene: TRBV4-2; clone size: once; D gene: -; J gene: TRBJ1-6; CDR3 DNA: TGTGCCAGCAGCCAAGAGTTTGAGTTGGTTTCACCCCTCCACTTT; CDR3 protein: CASSQEFELVSPLHF
V gene: TRBV10-1; clone size: -; D gene: -; J gene: TRBJ2-2; CDR3 DNA: TGCGCCAGCAGCGCGTCTGGGACCGGGGAGCTGTTTTTT; CDR3 protein: CASSASGTGELFF
V gene: TRBV5-1; clone size: -; D gene: -; J gene: TRBJ1-1; CDR3 DNA: TGCGCCAGCAGGGAACAGATGAACACTGAAGCTTTCTTT; CDR3 protein: CASREQMNTEAFF
V gene: TRBV30; clone size: -; D gene: -; J gene: TRBJ2-2; CDR3 DNA: TGTGCCTGGGCCCCGGACGTATCGGGGGAGCTGTTTTTT; CDR3 protein: CAWAPDVSGELFF
V gene: TRBV2; clone size: -; D gene: TRBD2; J gene: TRBJ2-7; CDR3 DNA: TGTGCCAGCAGGCCCCAGGGGCGGGGGGGCTCCTACGAGCAGTACTTC; CDR3 protein: CASRPQGRGGSYEQYF
V gene: TRBV7-9; clone size: few; D gene: -; J gene: TRBJ2-7; CDR3 DNA: TGTGCCAGCAGCTTAGCCCCAGGGGATGGCGAGCAGTACTTC; CDR3 protein: CASSLAPGDGEQYF
V gene: TRBV11-1; clone size: -; D gene: -; J gene: TRBJ2-1; CDR3 DNA: TGTGCCAGCAGCCCCGGACTGGGGGAGCAGTTCTTC; CDR3 protein: CASSPGLGEQFF
V gene: TRBV4-3; clone size: -; D gene: TRBD1; J gene: TRBJ2-2; CDR3 DNA: TGCGCCAGCACCACCTCGGAGACAGGGGGCGTCACCGGGGAGCTGTTTTTT; CDR3 protein: CASTTSETGGVTGELFF
V gene: TRBV2; clone size: -; D gene: TRBD1; J gene: TRBJ2-5; CDR3 DNA: TGTGCCAGCAGGACGACAGGGGACGAGACCCAGTACTTC; CDR3 protein: CASRTTGDETQYF
V gene: TRBV30; clone size: few; D gene: TRBD2; J gene: TRBJ2-5; CDR3 DNA: TGTGCCTGGAGTACGACTGGGACTAGCGGCCAAGAGACCCAGTACTTC; CDR3 protein: CAWSTTGTSGQETQYF
V gene: TRBV7-3; clone size: -; D gene: TRBD2; J gene: TRBJ2-7; CDR3 DNA: TGTGCCAGCAGCCCAAAGCACGGACTAGCGGGAGGAGAAGCCTACGAGCAGTACTTC; CDR3 protein: CASSPKHGLAGGEAYEQYF
V gene: TRBV7-2; clone size: -; D gene: -; J gene: TRBJ2-4; CDR3 DNA: TGTGCCAGCAGCTGGGGTGTAGAAAACATTCAGTACTTC; CDR3 protein: CASSWGVENIQYF
V gene: TRBV5-4; clone size: once; D gene: -; J gene: TRBJ2-7; CDR3 DNA: TGTGCCAGCAGCCCTCCGGGCCGAAGCTCCTACGAGCAGTACTTC; CDR3 protein: CASSPPGRSSYEQYF
V gene: TRBV11-2; clone size: -; D gene: -; J gene: TRBJ1-3; CDR3 DNA: TGTGCCAGCAGCTTAGACGGCTCTGGAAACACCATATATTTT; CDR3 protein: CASSLDGSGNTIYF
V gene: TRBV19; clone size: few; D gene: -; J gene: TRBJ2-6; CDR3 DNA: TGTGCCAGTAGTCCCACCCCGATGGACCTTGCCGGGGCCAACGTCCTGACTTTC; CDR3 protein: CASSPTPMDLAGANVLTF
V gene: TRBV5-4; clone size: -; D gene: -; J gene: TRBJ2-6; CDR3 DNA: TGTGCCAGCAGCTTGGGTTTTGGGGGGGCCAACGTCCTGACTTTC; CDR3 protein: CASSLGFGGANVLTF
V gene: TRBV7-9; clone size: few; D gene: -; J gene: TRBJ2-7; CDR3 DNA: TGTGCCAGCAGCTCCGGGTGGCTGTACTTC; CDR3 protein: CASSSGWLYF
V gene: TRBV15; clone size: -; D gene: -; J gene: TRBJ1-4; CDR3 DNA: TGTGCCACCAGTCACAGGACACTTAATGAAAAACTGTTTTTT; CDR3 protein: CATSHRTLNEKLFF
V gene: TRBV27; clone size: -; D gene: TRBD1; J gene: TRBJ2-7; CDR3 DNA: TGTGCCAGCAGTTCGCTGACAGGGTACTCGTACGAGCAGTACTTC; CDR3 protein: CASSSLTGYSYEQYF
V gene: TRBV19; clone size: few; D gene: TRBD1; J gene: TRBJ2-7; CDR3 DNA: TGTGCCAGTAGTATGAGTGGGACAGGGTCCTACGAGCAGTACTTC; CDR3 protein: CASSMSGTGSYEQYF
V gene: TRBV6-1; clone size: -; D gene: -; J gene: TRBJ1-1; CDR3 DNA: TGTGCCAGCAGTGAAAGGACGGAGAACACTGAAGCTTTCTTT; CDR3 protein: CASSERTENTEAFF
V gene: TRBV7-2; clone size: -; D gene: TRBD2; J gene: TRBJ2-5; CDR3 DNA: TGTGCCAGCAAGGGTACTAGCGGCAAGGAGACCCAGTACTTC; CDR3 protein: CASKGTSGKETQYF
V gene: TRBV4-1; clone size: -; D gene: TRBD1; J gene: TRBJ2-7; CDR3 DNA: TGCGCCAGCAGCCCCGGGCAGGGGGCCGACTACGAGCAGTACTTC; CDR3 protein: CASSPGQGADYEQYF
V gene: TRBV6-1; clone size: -; D gene: -; J gene: TRBJ2-5; CDR3 DNA: TGTGCCAGCAGTGAAATAGCAGGGGGAGGTGAGGAGACCCAGTACTTC; CDR3 protein: CASSEIAGGGEETQYF
V gene: TRBV10-1; clone size: few; D gene: -; J gene: TRBJ2-5; CDR3 DNA: TGCGCCAGCAGTGATGATGAGACCCAGTACTTC; CDR3 protein: CASSDDETQYF
V gene: TRBV6-1; clone size: -; D gene: -; J gene: TRBJ1-5; CDR3 DNA: TGTGCGGGGGGCACGGACCCCAATCAGCCCCAGCATTTT; CDR3 protein: CAGGTDPNQPQHF
V gene: TRBV6-4; clone size: -; D gene: TRBD1; J gene: TRBJ2-7; CDR3 DNA: TGTGCCAGCAGTGTGCCGGGACAGGGGGCGCGGTGGTCCTACGAGCAGTACTTC; CDR3 protein: CASSVPGQGARWSYEQYF
V gene: TRBV7-2; clone size: -; D gene: -; J gene: TRBJ1-5; CDR3 DNA: TGTGCCAGCAGCTTAACAACTCTCAATCAGCCCCAGCATTTT; CDR3 protein: CASSLTTLNQPQHF
V gene: TRBV30; clone size: -; D gene: -; J gene: TRBJ2-7; CDR3 DNA: TGTGCCTGGATTAGGAGTATCGGGACTTCCCTGCGGGAGCAGTACTTC; CDR3 protein: CAWIRSIGTSLREQYF
V gene: TRBV7-9; clone size: -; D gene: TRBD1; J gene: TRBJ1-1; CDR3 DNA: TGTGCCAGCAGCAAAGGTCAGGGGGCGCTGGACACTGAAGCTTTCTTT; CDR3 protein: CASSKGQGALDTEAFF
V gene: TRBV30; clone size: -; D gene: -; J gene: TRBJ2-7; CDR3 DNA: TGTGCCTGGAGTGTACGTGGGGGGCAGTACGAGCAGTACTTC; CDR3 protein: CAWSVRGGQYEQYF
V gene: TRBV5-6; clone size: -; D gene: -; J gene: TRBJ1-5; CDR3 DNA: TGTGCCAGCAGCTCACTTCGGGGGCGACATAGCAATCAGCCCCAGCATTTT; CDR3 protein: CASSSLRGRHSNQPQHF
V gene: TRBV7-8; clone size: -; D gene: -; J gene: TRBJ2-3; CDR3 DNA: TGTGCCAGCAGCTTCCCCCGAACGGGCGGGCGTACAGATACGCAGTATTTT; CDR3 protein: CASSFPRTGGRTDTQYF
V gene: TRBV28; clone size: few; D gene: -; J gene: TRBJ1-5; CDR3 DNA: TGTGCCAGCAGTGCGGCCTTTAGCAATCAGCCCCAGCATTTT; CDR3 protein: CASSAAFSNQPQHF
V gene: TRBV11-2; clone size: few; D gene: TRBD2; J gene: TRBJ2-1; CDR3 DNA: TGTGCCAGCGGGGGGGGACTAGCGGGCAATGAGCAGTTCTTC; CDR3 protein: CASGGGLAGNEQFF
V gene: TRBV19; clone size: -; D gene: TRBD1; J gene: TRBJ2-3; CDR3 DNA: TGTGCCAGTCGTACAGGGGGCACAGATACGCAGTATTTT; CDR3 protein: CASRTGGTDTQYF
V gene: TRBV2; clone size: -; D gene: -; J gene: TRBJ2-5; CDR3 DNA: TGTGCCAGCGGTGATATCCAAGAGACCCAGTACTTC; CDR3 protein: CASGDIQETQYF
V gene: TRBV27; clone size: -; D gene: -; J gene: TRBJ2-7; CDR3 DNA: TGTGCCAGCAGGGTTTCGGGGTTCTCCTACGAGCAGTACTTC; CDR3 protein: CASRVSGFSYEQYF
V gene: TRBV5-4; clone size: -; D gene: -; J gene: TRBJ2-3; CDR3 DNA: TGTGCCAGCAGCTTTAGTAGCACAGATACGCAGTATTTT; CDR3 protein: CASSFSSTDTQYF
V gene: TRBV5-6; clone size: few; D gene: -; J gene: TRBJ2-1; CDR3 DNA: TGTGCCAGCAGGCTGAACCCCAATGAGCAGTTCTTC; CDR3 protein: CASRLNPNEQFF
V gene: TRBV29-1; clone size: -; D gene: TRBD1; J gene: TRBJ1-2; CDR3 DNA: TGCAGCGTTGAATCGTGGCAGGGGGCGAGTGGCTACACCTTC; CDR3 protein: CSVESWQGASGYTF
V gene: TRBV7-6; clone size: -; D gene: -; J gene: TRBJ2-1; CDR3 DNA: TGTGCCAGCAGCTCAGTAGACCCAAGCGGCCTGCAGTTCTTC; CDR3 protein: CASSSVDPSGLQFF
V gene: TRBV6-2/TRBV6-3; clone size: few; D gene: -; J gene: TRBJ2-6; CDR3 DNA: TGTGCCAGCAGTTACACTAGTGGGGCCAACGTCCTGACTTTC; CDR3 protein: CASSYTSGANVLTF
V gene: TRBV10-3; clone size: -; D gene: -; J gene: TRBJ1-2; CDR3 DNA: TGTGCCATCAGTGAGTTGCCTCAGGGAGGAGGCTACACCTTC; CDR3 protein: CAISELPQGGGYTF
V gene: TRBV4-1; clone size: -; D gene: -; J gene: TRBJ1-5; CDR3 DNA: TGCGCCAGCAGCCAAAACTTTTTCCAGCCCCAGCATTTT; CDR3 protein: CASSQNFFQPQHF
V gene: TRBV18; clone size: once; D gene: TRBD1; J gene: TRBJ1-2; CDR3 DNA: TGTGCCAGCTCACAGACAGGGGGCCCCTCATACTATGGCTACACCTTC; CDR3 protein: CASSQTGGPSYYGYTF
V gene: TRBV2; clone size: few; D gene: TRBD1; J gene: TRBJ1-1; CDR3 DNA: TGTGCCAGCAGGCCCGACAGGGTCCCTGAAGCTTTCTTT; CDR3 protein: CASRPDRVPEAFF
V gene: TRBV5-8; clone size: few; D gene: -; J gene: TRBJ1-5; CDR3 DNA: TGTGCCAGCAGCTTAGGGGCTCGCGAGCCCCAGCATTTT; CDR3 protein: CASSLGAREPQHF
V gene: TRBV3-1/TRBV3-2; clone size: -; D gene: TRBD1; J gene: TRBJ1-2; CDR3 DNA: TGTGCCAGCAGCCAAATAGACAGGGACTATGGCTACACCTTC; CDR3 protein: CASSQIDRDYGYTF
V gene: TRBV11-2; clone size: -; D gene: -; J gene: TRBJ2-5; CDR3 DNA: TGTGCCAGCAGCCCCCTTTGGGACGGAGAGACCCAGTACTTC; CDR3 protein: CASSPLWDGETQYF
V gene: TRBV9; clone size: once; D gene: -; J gene: TRBJ2-2; CDR3 DNA: TGTGCCAGCAGTTACGTGGTCGGGGAGCTGTTTTTT; CDR3 protein: CASSYVVGELFF